Sequencing of this TCR beta chain was carried out in a study of blood T cell repertoires in COVID-19. Two negative PCRs, clearance, or symptom resolution characterized the recovered Cohort 3 donors. In the original workflow: Cell counts per sample came from amplifying reference gene primers. Profiling relied on immunoSEQ multiplex PCR, and the TCRdb table lists in-frame clones only, not all of them. D and trimming were read from the DNA, whereas the V and J calls and clone size are those reported in that table. The sample includes approximately 400,000 clones, more than 75% of them seen just once. The sequence came from a man under 40 who had recovered from COVID-19. The sample was PBMCs or T cells enriched from blood (not recorded which).

The CDR3 sequence is CPGEQETQYF. The DNA of the CDR3 is TGTCCGGGGGAACAAGAGACCCAGTACTTC. V and J are TRBV21-1 and TRBJ2-5; TRBD2 is the table's D call and was not checked against the DNA. TRBV21-1 is tagged as a pseudogene. The CDR3 contains 10 residues.